These 15 T cell receptor beta chains share one sample of origin, sequenced in a study of spatial heterogeneity in lung cancer. Study results and caveats: It was found that expanded intratumoral alpha and beta TCR counts tracked tumor mutation counts.

Using its own MiXCR run on the 5' RACE reads, TCRdb lists one record per CDR3 protein. The sample lists fewer than 6,000 distinct CDR3 sequences; roughly 5.2% were seen once. Antigens of these TCRs are unknown. Documented time point: sample taken at primary tumor resection. Sequenced here: lung tumor tissue, sampled at surgery. Every receptor here comes from a male donor with early-stage non-small cell lung cancer.

This clonotype was observed many times. This beta chain came through as a stray read in a library set up for alpha chains, and its size says little. This chain links TRBV10-3 with TRBJ2-2, with a tentative D call TRBD1 (6 bases). Between the trimmed V and J ends, which lost 8 bases and 6 bases, there was a span of 10 bases. The CDR3 has 12 amino acids. Germline CDR1 ENHRY, CDR2 SYGVKD. CDR3 sequence (DNA): TGTGCCATCCCGGGGACATCCGGGGAGCTGTTTTTT. As protein: CAIPGTSGELFF.

By share of the sample, this clonotype is medium-sized (0.01 to 0.1%). This beta chain is off target for a library built for alpha chains, so its abundance means little. The chain uses TRBV6-5 and TRBJ2-7; the match to TRBD1 covers 7 bases. From germline, CDR1 is MNHEY and CDR2 SVGAGI. The CDR3 is made up of 12 amino acids. Losses at the gene ends were 10 bases for V and 3 bases for J; bases not matched to a gene: 6. The CDR3 protein is CATGRDSYEQYF. CDR3 sequence (DNA): TGTGCCACCGGTAGGGACAGCTACGAGCAGTACTTC.

This clonotype was seen ten or more times. Little can be read into the size of this beta chain, an off-target read in a library designed for alpha chains. The chain employs TRBV3-1 and TRBJ2-7; D is perhaps TRBD1 (5 bases). This CDR3 comprises 13 residues. Germline loops: CDR1 LGHDT, CDR2 YNNKEL (reference sequence). With 3 bases removed from V and 2 bases from J, the gap between germline ends came to 8 bases. This chain's CDR3 is CASSQGQPYEQYF. CDR3 DNA sequence: TGTGCCAGCAGCCAGGGGCAACCCTACGAGCAGTACTTC.

This clonotype was recorded many times. For a library built for alpha chains, this beta chain is a stray read; little rests on its size. V gene TRBV6-5 combines with J gene TRBJ1-2; unclear D gene. This CDR3 has 13 residues. V gave up 0 bases and J gave up 8 bases, with 10 bases separating them. Germline V gene lookup returns CDR1 MNHEY and CDR2 SVGAGI. The CDR3 here is CASSYSEEGGYTF. In DNA form, the CDR3 reads TGTGCCAGCAGTTACTCTGAGGAGGGAGGCTACACCTTC.

This clonotype was observed at least ten times. This beta chain is an off-target read within a library intended for alpha chains, so its frequency means little. V and J are TRBV7-2 and TRBJ2-1; no clear D gene. The CDR3 contains 16 residues. Trimming pared 1 base from V and 8 bases from J, leaving 18 bases between. Germline CDR1 is SGHTA and CDR2 is FQGNSA. CDR3 bases: TGTGCCAGCAGCTTAGGAGTCAATAGAGAGGTGGATGAGCAGTTCTTC. It codes for CASSLGVNREVDEQFF.

This clonotype is termed medium-sized. Since the library was made to target alpha chains, this beta chain is a stray read and its abundance is not meaningful. The V and J genes are TRBV6-2 or TRBV6-3 and TRBJ2-7; tentative D call: TRBD2 (5 bases). Looked up from germline, CDR1 is MNHEY and CDR2 is SVGEGT. The CDR3 runs 13 residues. Trimming took 4 bases from V and 3 from J, leaving 10 bases between them. CDR3 protein: CASSLEDGYEQYF. The CDR3, as DNA: TGTGCCAGCAGTTTGGAGGATGGCTACGAGCAGTACTTC.

This clonotype was counted many times. Since the library was made to target alpha chains, this beta chain is a stray read and its abundance is not meaningful. The V call is TRBV4-1, the J call TRBJ2-1; the D gene is possibly TRBD2 (6 bases). The V and J ends lost 2 bases and 6 bases respectively, with 14 bases between them. Germline V gene data show CDR1 as MGHRA and CDR2 as YSYEKL. The CDR3 loop spans 15 amino acids. The DNA for the CDR3 is TGCGCCAGCAGCCAATACCGGGACTCTGGCAATGAGCAGTTCTTC. It is translated as CASSQYRDSGNEQFF.

This clonotype was counted many times. As an off-target read in a library built for alpha chains, this beta chain has a frequency of little significance. The chain links TRBV7-2 to TRBJ2-7, with 14 positions matching TRBD2. The junction had 10 bases not matched to a gene; V was cut back by 2 bases and J by 1 base. From germline, CDR1 is SGHTA and CDR2 FQGNSA. The CDR3 has 19 amino acids. CDR3 amino acids: CASSLRGLAGAAWSYEQYF. CDR3 bases: TGTGCCAGCAGCTTAAGGGGACTAGCGGGAGCGGCTTGGTCCTACGAGCAGTACTTC. Using reference TRBV7-2 and TRBJ2-7 for the parts outside the CDR3, the full variable domain is GAGVSQSPSNKVTEKGKDVELRCDPISGHTALYWYRQSLGQGLEFLIYFQGNSAPDKSGLPSDRFSAERTGGSVSTLTIQRTQQEDSAVYLCASSLRGLAGAAWSYEQYFGPGTRLTVT.

The sample holds many counts of this clonotype. As an off-target read in a library built for alpha chains, this beta chain has a frequency of little significance. This chain uses TRBV18 with TRBJ1-1, with no clear D. The CDR3 loop spans 15 amino acids. Looked up from germline, CDR1 is KGHSH and CDR2 is LQKENI. The V end lost 3 bases, the J end lost 0 bases, and 11 bases lay between the germline ends. The CDR3, as DNA: TGTGCCAGCTCACCCTACCAAGACGTGAACACTGAAGCTTTCTTT. Translated, it gives CASSPYQDVNTEAFF.

This clonotype came up many times. The size of this beta chain means little, since it is a stray read in a library made for alpha chains. The V call is TRBV20-1, the J call TRBJ2-1, with TRBD2 matching over 8 bases. CDR1 is DFQATT and CDR2 is SNEGSKA in the germline V gene (reference sequence). The J segment lost 5 bases and the V segment lost 6 bases, leaving 12 bases of the junction unmatched. This CDR3 is built from 15 residues. The CDR3 is CSALSGSRVDNEQFF. CDR3 in DNA: TGCAGTGCCCTAAGCGGGAGCCGGGTAGACAATGAGCAGTTCTTC.

By share, this clonotype ranks as medium-sized. This beta chain is off target for a library built for alpha chains, so its abundance means little. This sequence joins TRBV7-6 and TRBJ2-7; D is uncertain. The ends were cut back, 3 bases at V and 5 bases at J, with 8 bases in the middle. The germline gives CDR1 SGHVS, CDR2 FNYEAQ. CDR3 length: 12 amino acids. The CDR3, as DNA: TGTGCCAGCAGCTTTACTGGGAACGAGCAGTACTTC. Its protein product is CASSFTGNEQYF.

In regard to this clonotype: This beta chain is a stray read from a library made for alpha chains; its abundance is not meaningful. The chain recombines TRBV5-1 with TRBJ2-7; 10 positions agree with TRBD1. Germline V gives CDR1 SGHRS, CDR2 YFSETQ. V lost 4 bases and J lost 7; bases outside the gene matches: 8. The CDR3 is 14 amino acids. The CDR3 sequence is CASSGRQGAPEQYF. The CDR3 coding sequence is TGCGCCAGCAGCGGGCGACAGGGGGCGCCTGAGCAGTACTTC.

This clonotype was seen a few times. This beta chain is a stray read from a library made for alpha chains; its abundance is not meaningful. The chain employs TRBV27 and TRBJ2-7; 7 nucleotides align to TRBD1. The CDR3 has 14 residues. Germline CDR1 MNHEY, CDR2 SMNVEV (reference sequence). V was clipped by 3 bases and J by 3 bases; unmatched bases: 5. The CDR3 reads CASSFGQAIYEQYF. CDR3 sequence (DNA): TGTGCCAGCAGTTTCGGACAGGCTATCTACGAGCAGTACTTC.

This clonotype appeared many times. A library made for alpha chains picked up this beta chain off target, so its size means little. The rearrangement links TRBV7-8 to TRBJ2-7; possibly TRBD2 for D (5 bases). Per germline, CDR1 SGHVS and CDR2 FQNEAQ. V shed 5 bases and J shed 2 bases, with 13 bases lying between them. The CDR3 runs 14 residues. CDR3 in amino acids: CASSPTRTPYEQYF. CDR3 bases: TGTGCCAGCAGCCCAACCCGGACTCCCTACGAGCAGTACTTC.

This clonotype is medium-sized. This beta chain was picked up by a library intended for alpha chains and is off target, so its count carries little meaning. The CDR3 sequence is CASTDSGSEETQYF. CDR3 nucleotide sequence: TGTGCCAGCACCGATAGCGGGAGCGAAGAGACCCAGTACTTC. This chain connects TRBV27 to TRBJ2-5; 9 bases are shared with TRBD2. The CDR3 runs to 14 residues. CDR1 MNHEY and CDR2 SMNVEV come from the germline V gene (reference sequence). J gave up 3 bases and V 7 bases, and 6 bases lay outside the gene matches.